The 20 T cell receptor beta chains below all came from one sample that was sequenced in a study of OX40 agonist ivuxolimab in advanced cancers. Repertoires were generated with immunoSEQ multiplex PCR, while TCRdb's copy carries only in-frame clones and drops some. The table lists around 110,000 clones, 80% to 95% of them singletons. Sequencing was performed on CD4+ or CD8+ T cells sorted from blood, taken in a trial of the OX40 agonist ivuxolimab. These receptors all stem from an adult with an advanced solid tumor such as melanoma, head and neck, liver or kidney cancer.

This chain joins TRBV28 and TRBJ2-7; D uncertain. This CDR3 is built from 11 residues. The germline gives CDR1 MDHEN, CDR2 SYDVKM. Trimming removed 6 bases at V and 2 bases at J, with 5 bases between. The CDR3 sequence is CASSRTYEQYF. CDR3 DNA: TGTGCCAGCAGCCGTACCTACGAGCAGTACTTC.

As DNA, the CDR3 is TGTGCCAGCAGTACCGGGGGAGGGGGCAATGAGCAGTTCTTC. Its translation: CASSTGGGGNEQFF. The chain combines TRBV6-5 with TRBJ2-1; D perhaps matches TRBD2 (7 bases). Looked up from germline, CDR1 is MNHEY and CDR2 is SVGAGI. V lost 5 bases, J lost 6 bases, and 14 bases lay in between. The CDR3 runs to 14 residues.

Comments on this clone: At one of its ends the junction is not consistent with the germline gene, which may arise from a read error. This sequence joins TRBV7-9 and TRBJ1-5; D remains unclear. The CDR3 contains 12 residues. Germline CDR1 and CDR2: SEHNR and FQNEAQ (reference sequence). DNA of the CDR3: TGTGCCAGCAGCTTAGATACGTATCCCCGGCATTTT. Its protein product is CASSLDTYPRHF.

The chain employs TRBV11-1 and TRBJ2-3, with TRBD2 as a possible D gene (6 bases). CDR1 and CDR2 from the germline V gene are SGHAT and FQDESV (reference sequence). V lost 7 bases and J 5 bases, leaving 13 bases between the germline ends. The CDR3 spans 13 residues. CDR3 loop: CASTLGGEDTQYF. The CDR3 bases are TGTGCCAGCACCCTAGGAGGGGAAGATACGCAGTATTTT.

The chain links TRBV18 to TRBJ2-1, with TRBD2 matching over 12 bases. J lost 9 bases, V lost 4 bases, and 10 bases had no gene match. Germline V lookup: CDR1 KGHSH, CDR2 LQKENI. CDR3 size: 16 residues. The CDR3 loop reads CASSRPSGRDMGEQFF. CDR3 nucleotide sequence: TGTGCCAGCTCACGGCCTAGCGGGAGGGATATGGGTGAGCAGTTCTTC.

V usage is TRBV7-3 and J usage is TRBJ2-1, with 7 bases that match TRBD2. Germline CDR1 is SGHTA and CDR2 is FQGTGA. V shed 5 bases, J shed 7 bases, and the junction held 5 bases outside the gene matches. The CDR3 spans 13 residues. The CDR3 DNA follows: TGTGCCAGCAGCCGGGACTATTCGAATGAGCAGTTCTTC. It translates to CASSRDYSNEQFF. Full variable domain (missing parts from reference TRBV7-3 and TRBJ2-1): GAGVSQTPSNKVTEKGKYVELRCDPISGHTALYWYRQSLGQGPEFLIYFQGTGAADDSGLPNDRFFAVRPEGSVSTLKIQRTERGDSAVYLCASSRDYSNEQFFGPGTRLTVL.

Comment on this clone: Other DNA sequences in this specimen translate into the identical CDR3. This chain connects TRBV18 to TRBJ2-2, with D unclear. The CDR3 is made up of 13 amino acids. Germline V gene lookup returns CDR1 KGHSH and CDR2 LQKENI. With 3 bases removed from V and 0 bases from J, the gap between germline ends came to 2 bases. CDR3 nucleotides: TGTGCCAGCTCACCGGCGAACACCGGGGAGCTGTTTTTT. It codes for CASSPANTGELFF.

The chain combines TRBV19 with TRBJ1-2; D gene unclear. This CDR3 has 13 residues. The germline V gene has CDR1 LNHDA and CDR2 SQIVND (reference sequence). V lost 7 bases to trimming and J lost 6 bases, with 15 bases between them. The CDR3 is CASTRNWRDGYTF. The CDR3 DNA reads as TGTGCCAGTACCAGAAATTGGAGGGATGGCTACACCTTC.

The V call is TRBV25-1, the J call TRBJ2-1, with 9 bases matching TRBD1. This CDR3 is built from 14 residues. V shed 2 bases and J 9 bases; nucleotides not matched to a gene: 5. CDR1 MGHDK and CDR2 SYGVNS come from the germline V gene. The CDR3 DNA reads as TGTGCCAGCAGTGAACTGGACAGGGGTGGTGAGCAGTTCTTC. Translated: CASSELDRGGEQFF.

The gene calls are TRBV4-3 and TRBJ2-3; possibly TRBD2 for D (5 bases). Per the germline V gene, CDR1 is LGHNA and CDR2 is YSLEER. The CDR3 extends over 14 amino acids. The ends were cut back, 4 bases at V and 2 bases at J, with 10 bases in the middle. The CDR3 DNA reads TGCGCCAGCAGCCCCGGACTTGACACAGATACGCAGTATTTT. Translating it yields CASSPGLDTDTQYF.

The V gene is TRBV19, the J gene TRBJ1-5, with a weak D call TRBD1 (6 bases). CDR1 is LNHDA, CDR2 SQIVND, per germline (reference sequence). There are 17 residues in the CDR3. V lost 7 bases to trimming and J lost 0 bases, with 19 bases between them. CDR3: CASTPGGGIYSNQPQHF. The CDR3 DNA reads TGTGCCAGTACCCCCGGTGGGGGCATATATAGCAATCAGCCCCAGCATTTT.

The chain joins TRBV28 to TRBJ2-4, with D possibly TRBD1 on 6 matching bases. Germline CDR1 MDHEN, CDR2 SYDVKM. V was shortened by 5 bases and J by 0 bases, with 11 bases between the two germline ends. This CDR3 region has 15 residues. This CDR3 is CASSTRTVAKNIQYF. CDR3 nucleotide sequence: TGTGCCAGCAGTACCAGGACAGTAGCCAAAAACATTCAGTACTTC.

The V and J genes are TRBV10-3 and TRBJ2-1; 8 nucleotides align to TRBD2. The CDR3 runs to 13 residues. V trimming: 5 bases; J trimming: 8 bases; junction bases outside the gene matches: 5. Germline CDR1 reads ENHRY; CDR2 reads SYGVKD. The CDR3: CAISTTSVDEQFF. For the CDR3, the DNA is TGTGCCATCAGTACGACTAGCGTGGATGAGCAGTTCTTC.

The V gene is TRBV7-3, the J gene TRBJ2-5; 7 bases line up with TRBD1. Trimming at V came to 5 bases and at J to 5 bases, leaving 8 bases not matched to a gene. Looked up from germline, CDR1 is SGHTA and CDR2 is FQGTGA. The CDR3 has 14 amino acids. As DNA, the CDR3 is TGTGCCAGCAGCCCTGTGGGACAGTTTGAGACCCAGTACTTC. Protein sequence: CASSPVGQFETQYF.

This clone was recorded only once. The chain couples TRBV28 to TRBJ2-7; 10 bases fit TRBD2. The CDR3 runs to 16 residues. CDR1 is MDHEN, CDR2 SYDVKM, per germline. With V trimmed by 5 bases and J by 0 bases, 7 bases remained unmatched. CDR3 DNA: TGTGCCAGCAGTCGTTGGACTAGCGGTTTCTCCTACGAGCAGTACTTC. Encoded protein: CASSRWTSGFSYEQYF.

The CDR3 DNA is TGTGCCAGCAGCGTAGTCCCAGACCGTACAGGGAACATTCAGTACTTC. It codes for CASSVVPDRTGNIQYF. The chain combines TRBV9 with TRBJ2-4; TRBD1 is a possible D gene (6 bases). Germline V gene lookup returns CDR1 SGDLS and CDR2 YYNGEE. This CDR3 region has 16 residues. The V gene lost 0 bases and the J gene lost 7 bases, with 17 bases spanning the gap. Drawing the rest from reference TRBV9 and TRBJ2-4, the complete variable domain is DSGVTQTPKHLITATGQRVTLRCSPRSGDLSVYWYQQSLDQGLQFLIQYYNGEERAKGNILERFSAQQFPDLHSELNLSSLELGDSALYFCASSVVPDRTGNIQYFGAGTRLSVL.

The chain combines TRBV15 with TRBJ1-5, with a tentative D call TRBD1 (5 bases). CDR1 and CDR2 from the germline V gene are LNHNV and YYDKDF (reference sequence). This CDR3 region has 14 residues. The V and J ends lost 4 bases and 1 base respectively, with 8 bases between them. The CDR3 here is CATSNRDSNQPQHF. The CDR3 DNA follows: TGTGCCACCAGCAACCGGGACAGCAATCAGCCCCAGCATTTT.

The chain recombines TRBV4-1 with TRBJ1-1; tentative D call: TRBD1 (6 bases). Trimming took off 4 bases at V and 9 bases at J, with 15 bases between the two ends. This CDR3 has 13 residues. Germline assignment: CDR1 MGHRA and CDR2 YSYEKL. CDR3 protein: CASSLEGVRKAFF. The CDR3 DNA follows: TGCGCCAGCAGCCTTGAGGGGGTTCGGAAAGCTTTCTTT.

This chain joins TRBV12-5 and TRBJ2-7; no definite D call. CDR3 length: 16 amino acids. V lost 3 bases, J lost 3 bases, and 18 bases lay in between. Germline CDR1 is LGHNT and CDR2 is FRNRAP. CDR3 residues: CASGLRVGPLVYEQYF. The DNA for the CDR3 is TGTGCTAGTGGTTTACGAGTGGGCCCGCTTGTCTACGAGCAGTACTTC.

The rearrangement links TRBV28 to TRBJ2-7; D call uncertain. With 3 bases removed from V and 3 bases from J, the gap between germline ends came to 6 bases. The CDR3 loop spans 12 amino acids. The germline V gene has CDR1 MDHEN and CDR2 SYDVKM. This CDR3 reads CASSFLGYEQYF. The CDR3 DNA reads as TGTGCCAGCAGTTTTTTGGGCTACGAGCAGTACTTC.